One sample yielded the 17 T cell receptor beta chains listed below, sequenced in a study of T cell clonotyping in hematopoietic cell transplantation. Time point meaning: recipient sample about 28 days before transplant, after cytoreduction. Here immunoSEQ multiplex PCR was the method, and the copy in TCRdb shows in-frame clones only, minus some. This sample has approximately 25,000 clones, with around 84% found just once. The sequencing here drew on peripheral blood mononuclear cells, taken before stem cell transplant. The source is a woman in her fifties or sixties with acute myeloid leukemia. Some clones in this sample may be carry-over from other donors' samples.

The chain employs TRBV28 and TRBJ2-1, with D unclear. Trimming pared 1 base from V and 7 bases from J, leaving 5 bases between. Per germline, CDR1 MDHEN and CDR2 SYDVKM. CDR3 length: 12 amino acids. The CDR3 loop reads CASSLLVNEQFF. In DNA form, the CDR3 reads TGTGCCAGCAGTTTATTAGTAAATGAGCAGTTCTTC.

The sample holds a few counts of this clone. The chain is built from TRBV4-3 and TRBJ2-1, with 8 bases that match TRBD2. Trimming took 0 bases from V and 5 from J; bases not matched to a gene: 6. The CDR3 extends over 16 amino acids. Germline V gene data show CDR1 as LGHNA and CDR2 as YSLEER. In DNA, the CDR3 is TGCGCCAGCAGCCAAGATCCAGCGGGGGCCGACAATGAGCAGTTCTTC. Protein: CASSQDPAGADNEQFF.

The chain joins TRBV11-2 to TRBJ2-1; possible D gene TRBD2, 6 bases. This CDR3 has 13 amino acids. Trimming shortened V by 7 bases and J by 8 bases, and 15 bases separated the two germline ends. Per germline, CDR1 SGHAT and CDR2 FQNNGV. CDR3 sequence reads: CASIPSGLDEQFF. The CDR3 bases are TGTGCCAGCATACCCTCGGGACTTGATGAGCAGTTCTTC.

CDR3 loop: CASSASGNTIYF. In DNA, the CDR3 is TGTGCCAGCAGTGCCTCTGGAAACACCATATATTTT. The gene calls are TRBV2 and TRBJ1-3; D is unclear. V was trimmed by 4 bases and J by 0 bases, leaving 1 base between them. The CDR3 is 12 residues long. Germline CDR1 reads SNHLY; CDR2 reads FYNNEI.

As regards this clone: This sequence may be a read error, since a much larger clone differs from it by one base. In the same sample, other DNA sequences code for this CDR3. V is TRBV9 and J is TRBJ1-1, with D perhaps matching TRBD1 (5 bases). Germline CDR1 and CDR2: SGDLS and YYNGEE. This CDR3 is built from 13 residues. This CDR3 is CASSVEGHTEAFF. The CDR3 bases are TGTGCTAGCAGCGTTGAGGGACACACTGAAGCTTTCTTT. Using reference TRBV9 and TRBJ1-1 for the parts outside the CDR3, the full variable domain is DSGVTQTPKHLITATGQRVTLRCSPRSGDLSVYWYQQSLDQGLQFLIQYYNGEERAKGNILERFSAQQFPDLHSELNLSSLELGDSALYFCASSVEGHTEAFFGQGTRLTVV.

J is TRBJ1-1 and V is TRBV7-9; D remains ambiguous. The V gene lost 6 bases and the J gene lost 0 bases, with 8 bases spanning the gap. CDR3 length equals 13 residues. Germline CDR1 reads SEHNR; CDR2 reads FQNEAQ (reference sequence). The CDR3, as DNA: TGTGCCAGCAGTATAGGTATGAACACTGAAGCTTTCTTT. This sequence encodes CASSIGMNTEAFF.

This chain connects TRBV5-4 to TRBJ2-3, with 7 bases identical to TRBD2. The ends lost 0 bases at V and 5 bases at J; junction bases unmatched: 3. Germline CDR1 SGHNT, CDR2 YYREEE (reference sequence). The CDR3 sequence is 14 residues long. CDR3 bases: TGTGCCAGCAGCTTGGGGGGGAGGGGAGATACGCAGTATTTT. Amino acids: CASSLGGRGDTQYF.

This clone was detected a few times. The V gene is TRBV19, the J gene TRBJ2-7; D might be TRBD1 or TRBD2, each matching 5 bases. V lost 5 bases and J lost 2, with 16 bases in between. The length of the CDR3 is 15 residues. CDR1 and CDR2 from the germline V gene are LNHDA and SQIVND (reference sequence). The chain's CDR3 is CASSLFGAGAYEQYF. For the CDR3, the DNA is TGTGCCAGTAGTCTCTTTGGGGCGGGCGCCTACGAGCAGTACTTC.

The chain recombines TRBV28 with TRBJ2-5; 10 bases line up with TRBD2. Germline V gives CDR1 MDHEN, CDR2 SYDVKM. With 5 bases clipped from V and 4 bases from J, the junction kept 13 bases outside the gene matches. This CDR3 is 17 amino acids long. The CDR3 is CASSLLRGSGRGETQYF. The CDR3, as DNA: TGTGCCAGCAGTCTCCTCCGAGGGAGCGGGAGGGGAGAGACCCAGTACTTC.

This chain joins TRBV11-3 and TRBJ1-2; D is possibly TRBD1 (5 bases). With 5 bases removed from V and 10 bases from J, the gap between germline ends came to 17 bases. In germline, CDR1 is SGHNT, CDR2 YENEEA. The CDR3 sequence is 13 residues long. CDR3 sequence reads: CASSRGGTIDYTF. The DNA for the CDR3 is TGTGCCAGCAGCCGTGGGGGGACCATTGACTACACCTTC.

The chain carries TRBV10-3 and TRBJ1-3, with D perhaps TRBD1 (6 bases). Trimming shortened V by 9 bases and J by 8 bases, and 14 bases separated the two germline ends. This CDR3 contains 12 residues. In germline, CDR1 is ENHRY, CDR2 SYGVKD. CDR3 bases: TGTGCCATTGCACAGGGCTCGGACACCATATATTTT. Protein: CAIAQGSDTIYF.

This rearrangement joins TRBV19 to TRBJ2-7; the match to TRBD1 covers 11 bases. The germline V gene has CDR1 LNHDA and CDR2 SQIVND (reference sequence). The CDR3 length is 15 residues. J lost 4 bases, V lost 5 bases, and 7 bases had no gene match. The CDR3 nucleotides are TGTGCCAGTAGTCGGGAAGGGACAGGGGGGTACGAGCAGTACTTC. Its protein product is CASSREGTGGYEQYF.

The chain links TRBV6-5 to TRBJ2-2, with 7 bases aligning to TRBD2. V lost 4 bases and J lost 6; bases outside the gene matches: 8. Germline lookup yields CDR1 MNHEY and CDR2 SVGAGI. CDR3 length: 15 residues. CDR3 sequence: CASSFPTGGAGELFF. The DNA of the CDR3 is TGTGCCAGCAGTTTCCCCACGGGGGGAGCCGGGGAGCTGTTTTTT.

The rearrangement uses TRBV7-2 and TRBJ2-2, with a weak D call TRBD2 (6 bases). Germline CDR1 reads SGHTA; CDR2 reads FQGNSA. CDR3 size: 15 residues. Trimming left V 5 bases short and J 1 base short, with 11 bases between. The CDR3 region has the DNA TGTGCCAGCAGCGCGGGACTCCTGAACACCGGGGAGCTGTTTTTT. Translating it yields CASSAGLLNTGELFF.

V and J are TRBV14 and TRBJ1-5; D gene unclear. This CDR3 has 15 amino acids. In germline, CDR1 is SGHDN, CDR2 FVKESK. V gave up 5 bases and J gave up 1 base, with 12 bases separating them. The CDR3 nucleotides are TGTGCCAGCAGCAGGCGGGAACGAAGCAATCAGCCCCAGCATTTT. This gives the protein CASSRRERSNQPQHF. Drawing the rest from reference TRBV14 and TRBJ1-5, the complete variable domain is EAGVTQFPSHSVIEKGQTVTLRCDPISGHDNLYWYRRVMGKEIKFLLHFVKESKQDESGMPNNRFLAERTGGTYSTLKVQPAELEDSGVYFCASSRRERSNQPQHFGDGTRLSIL.

V usage is TRBV6-6 and J usage is TRBJ2-3; a weak D match, TRBD1 (6 bases). Deletions cut 2 bases from V and 10 bases from J, with 16 bases between. Germline V gene lookup returns CDR1 MNHNY and CDR2 SVGAGI (reference sequence). The CDR3 sequence is 14 residues long. The CDR3 region has the DNA TGTGCCAGCAGTTACAGTAGCTATGGGGGCGCGCAGTATTTT. It codes for CASSYSSYGGAQYF.

This chain uses TRBV27 with TRBJ1-2; 7 bases fit TRBD1. The length of the CDR3 is 14 residues. V was clipped by 5 bases and J by 4 bases; unmatched bases: 7. CDR1 and CDR2 from the germline V gene are MNHEY and SMNVEV (reference sequence). CDR3 coding DNA: TGTGCCAGCAGTCCGGCTACAGGGGTCTATGGCTACACCTTC. Translated, it gives CASSPATGVYGYTF.